The 15 T cell receptor beta chains below all came from one sample that was sequenced in a study of Ad26.COV2.S vaccination and SARS-CoV-2 variants. Produced via immunoSEQ multiplex PCR; TCRdb's table is partial and in-frame only. Of 500,000 or so clones listed, 80% to 90% are singletons. The treatment denotes: roughly 20 received Ad26.COV2.S at low or high dose, single or two shots; a few received placebo; per-sample allocation not given. The samples date from day 63 after the first vaccine or placebo injection. Sequencing was performed on peripheral blood, taken in a trial of Ad26.COV2.S vaccine versus placebo. The receptors stem from a person between 18 and 65 years old who received the Ad26.COV2.S COVID-19 vaccine or a placebo.

V and J are TRBV5-4 and TRBJ1-2; 7 positions agree with TRBD1. Germline trimming cut 0 bases from V and 5 bases from J; bases unmatched to any gene: 4. From germline, CDR1 is SGHNT and CDR2 YYREEE (reference sequence). The CDR3 has 14 residues. The CDR3 nucleotides read TGTGCCAGCAGCTTGGCGACAGGGTTTTATGGCTACACCTTC. Translating it yields CASSLATGFYGYTF.

This clone was observed a single time. The chain is built from TRBV7-8 and TRBJ2-5; D remains ambiguous. Germline CDR1 and CDR2: SGHVS and FQNEAQ. V gave up 5 bases and J gave up 3 bases, with 13 bases separating them. This CDR3 has 14 amino acids. CDR3 sequence reads: CASSPRFGEETQYF. CDR3 sequence (DNA): TGTGCCAGCAGCCCGAGGTTCGGCGAAGAGACCCAGTACTTC.

This rearrangement joins TRBV7-9 to TRBJ2-2, with D perhaps TRBD1 or TRBD2 (5 bases each). CDR1 SEHNR and CDR2 FQNEAQ come from the germline V gene (reference sequence). Trimming pared 2 bases from V and 4 bases from J, leaving 23 bases between. The CDR3 spans 19 residues. CDR3 region: CASSLLRTRDGESTGELFF. CDR3 DNA: TGTGCCAGCAGCTTATTAAGGACAAGGGACGGGGAATCCACCGGGGAGCTGTTTTTT.

The gene calls are TRBV28 and TRBJ1-2; TRBD1 matches 10 bases. The length of the CDR3 is 14 residues. The trim removed 6 bases at V and 7 bases at J, leaving 8 bases unmatched. Germline CDR1 and CDR2: MDHEN and SYDVKM. The CDR3 loop reads CASSGPGQGSGYTF. The CDR3 region has the DNA TGTGCCAGCAGCGGACCGGGACAGGGGTCTGGCTACACCTTC.

This chain connects TRBV7-2 to TRBJ2-2, with no clear D. The germline V and J ends were trimmed by 5 bases and 5 bases, with 6 bases remaining between them. This CDR3 comprises 12 residues. From germline, CDR1 is SGHTA and CDR2 FQGNSA. The CDR3 nucleotides are TGTGCCAGCAGCCCGGTTACCGGGGAGCTGTTTTTT. It specifies CASSPVTGELFF.

This chain links TRBV4-2 with TRBJ2-6, with a possible D match to TRBD2 (6 bases). Germline CDR1 reads LGHNA; CDR2 reads YNFKEQ. Trimming took 1 base from V and 2 from J, leaving 15 bases between them. CDR3 length: 18 residues. The CDR3 sequence: CASSQVRERGPGANVLTF. CDR3 DNA: TGTGCCAGCAGCCAAGTTCGGGAGAGGGGCCCTGGGGCCAACGTCCTGACTTTC.

This chain joins TRBV6-6 and TRBJ1-2; D is undetermined. This CDR3 contains 14 residues. CDR1 is MNHNY, CDR2 SVGAGI, per germline (reference sequence). The ends were cut back, 2 bases at V and 7 bases at J, with 14 bases in the middle. The CDR3 coding sequence is TGTGCCAGCAGTTACGGGGAGGTCTATGGTGGCTACACCTTC. Its translation: CASSYGEVYGGYTF.

The J gene is TRBJ1-1, the V gene TRBV4-1; TRBD1 might be the D (6 bases). Trimming cost V 6 bases and J 5 bases, with 16 bases left between them. CDR3 length equals 14 residues. The germline CDR1 and CDR2 sequences are MGHRA and YSYEKL. CDR3 in DNA: TGCGCCAGCAGACGTACAGGAGGGGGAACTGAAGCTTTCTTT. This sequence encodes CASRRTGGGTEAFF.

The CDR3 DNA is TGCGCCAGCAGTTCCCGTGGGGGCGCCTACAATGAGCAGTTCTTC. Protein sequence: CASSSRGGAYNEQFF. The J gene is TRBJ2-1, the V gene TRBV5-1, with a possible D match to TRBD1 (6 bases). V lost 5 bases and J 2 bases, leaving 14 bases between the germline ends. The CDR3 sequence is 15 residues long. Germline V gene lookup returns CDR1 SGHRS and CDR2 YFSETQ.

This clone appeared a few times. Other DNA sequences in the same sample also yield this CDR3. The rearrangement links TRBV5-1 to TRBJ2-6; no firm D call. V was trimmed by 0 bases and J by 4 bases, leaving 8 bases between them. The CDR3 is made up of 15 amino acids. In germline, CDR1 is SGHRS, CDR2 YFSETQ. DNA of the CDR3: TGCGCCAGCAGCTTGGTTGGTTCCGGGGCCAACGTCCTGACTTTC. It yields the protein CASSLVGSGANVLTF.

This chain joins TRBV29-1 and TRBJ1-2; D is possibly TRBD1 (6 bases). Germline loops: CDR1 SQVTM, CDR2 ANQGSEA. Trimming shortened V by 5 bases and J by 6 bases, and 13 bases separated the two germline ends. CDR3 size: 12 residues. The CDR3 loop reads CSVYRVLDGYTF. CDR3 DNA sequence: TGCAGCGTTTACAGGGTATTGGATGGCTACACCTTC. Filled out from reference TRBV29-1 and TRBJ1-2, the complete variable domain reads SAVISQKPSRDICQRGTSLTIQCQVDSQVTMMFWYRQQPGQSLTLIATANQGSEATYESGFVIDKFPISRPNLTFSTLTVSNMSPEDSSIYLCSVYRVLDGYTFGSGTRLTVV.

The rearrangement uses TRBV9 and TRBJ2-4; D remains unclear. Trimming pared 3 bases from V and 5 bases from J, leaving 9 bases between. The CDR3 covers 13 residues. Germline V gene data show CDR1 as SGDLS and CDR2 as YYNGEE. CDR3: CASSATVQNIQYF. The DNA of the CDR3 is TGTGCCAGCAGCGCGACTGTCCAAAACATTCAGTACTTC.

This sequence joins TRBV5-1 and TRBJ1-3; 9 bases are a match to TRBD1. The germline V gene has CDR1 SGHRS and CDR2 YFSETQ. V lost 0 bases and J lost 4; bases outside the gene matches: 8. The CDR3 has 17 amino acids. For the CDR3, the DNA is TGCGCCAGCAGCTTGGAACCGGGACAGGGTTCGGGAAACACCATATATTTT. Encoded protein: CASSLEPGQGSGNTIYF.

V is TRBV7-2 and J is TRBJ1-6; D is ambiguous. The CDR3 sequence is 14 residues long. The V and J ends lost 2 bases and 7 bases respectively, with 9 bases between them. CDR1 and CDR2 (germline): SGHTA, FQGNSA. In DNA form, the CDR3 reads TGTGCCAGCAGCTTACGGGGTTCGAATTCACCCCTCCACTTT. The encoded protein is CASSLRGSNSPLHF.

This clone was counted a single time. The J gene is TRBJ2-7, the V gene TRBV7-9; no reliable D call. This CDR3 has 14 amino acids. Germline loops: CDR1 SEHNR, CDR2 FQNEAQ (reference sequence). The V end lost 6 bases, the J end lost 4 bases, and 16 bases lay between the germline ends. The CDR3 spells CASSPPAPPYEQYV. The CDR3 nucleotides are TGTGCCAGCAGTCCTCCGGCCCCACCTTACGAGCAGTACGTC.